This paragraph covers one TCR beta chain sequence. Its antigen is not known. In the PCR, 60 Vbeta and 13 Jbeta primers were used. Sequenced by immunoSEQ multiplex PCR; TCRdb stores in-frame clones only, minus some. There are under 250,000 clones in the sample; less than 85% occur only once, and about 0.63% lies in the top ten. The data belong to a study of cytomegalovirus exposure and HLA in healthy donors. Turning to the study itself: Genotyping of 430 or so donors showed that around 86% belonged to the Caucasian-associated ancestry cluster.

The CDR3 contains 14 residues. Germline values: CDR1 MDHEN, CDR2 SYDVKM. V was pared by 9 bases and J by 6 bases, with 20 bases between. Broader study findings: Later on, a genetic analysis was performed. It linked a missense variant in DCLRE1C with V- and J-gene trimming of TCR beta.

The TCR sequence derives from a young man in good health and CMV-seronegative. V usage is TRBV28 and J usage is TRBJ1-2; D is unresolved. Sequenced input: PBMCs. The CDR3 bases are TGTGCCAGTTCACTTCCCGTCGGAGTAAATGGCTACACCTTC. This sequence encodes CASSLPVGVNGYTF.